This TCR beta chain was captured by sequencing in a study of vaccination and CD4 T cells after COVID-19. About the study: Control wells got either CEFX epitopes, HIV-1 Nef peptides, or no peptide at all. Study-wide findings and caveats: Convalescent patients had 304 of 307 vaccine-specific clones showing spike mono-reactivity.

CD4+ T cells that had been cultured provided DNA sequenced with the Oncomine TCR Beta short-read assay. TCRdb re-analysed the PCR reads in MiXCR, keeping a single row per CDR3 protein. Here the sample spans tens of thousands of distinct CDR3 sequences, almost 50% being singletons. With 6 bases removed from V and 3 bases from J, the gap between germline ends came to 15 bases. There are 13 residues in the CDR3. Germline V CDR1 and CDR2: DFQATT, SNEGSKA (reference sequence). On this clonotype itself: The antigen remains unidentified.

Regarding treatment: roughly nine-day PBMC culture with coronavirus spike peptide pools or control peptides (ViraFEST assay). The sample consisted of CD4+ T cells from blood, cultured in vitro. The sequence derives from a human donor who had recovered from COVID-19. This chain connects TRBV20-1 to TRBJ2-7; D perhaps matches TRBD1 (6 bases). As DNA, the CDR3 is TGCAGTGCCAAGACAGGCTCTAACTACGAGCAGTACTTC. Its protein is CSAKTGSNYEQYF.